This TCR beta chain was found in a study of T cell responses to AZD1222 COVID-19 vaccine. Study-wide context: Recipients boosted at about 4 weeks or about 12 weeks are pooled.

Study-wide findings and caveats: Only a handful of AZD1222 recipients were seropositive at baseline. The donor group comprised mostly white British people and more females; the analysis possibly underestimated clonal diversity.

A note on this clone: Its antigen is unknown.

Clones were sequenced by immunoSEQ multiplex PCR, and TCRdb holds only the in-frame ones, with some missing. The sample lists about 86,000 clones; 78% were seen once. This sample comprised peripheral blood, obtained on day 0 of AZD1222 vaccination. The receptor was derived from an adult in good health.

CDR3 region: CASSRTGGTEAFF. The CDR3 DNA follows: TGTGCCAGTAGTAGGACAGGGGGGACTGAAGCTTTCTTT. The chain employs TRBV19 and TRBJ1-1, with TRBD1 matching over 10 bases. Germline V gene lookup returns CDR1 LNHDA and CDR2 SQIVND (reference sequence). The V segment lost 4 bases and the J segment 5 bases; nucleotides outside the gene matches: 1. The CDR3 loop spans 13 amino acids.